This T cell receptor beta chain was observed in a study of metastatic and nonmetastatic thyroid tumors. Looking at the study overall: Patients with malignant and benign thyroid disease provided blood and tumor or nodule tissue, whose repertoires were compared.

TCRdb re-called the PCR reads through MiXCR. Of roughly 7,000 clones listed, about 32% were seen once; the top ten hold 13%. Patients were all untreated before their thyroid surgery. V lost 5 bases, J lost 0 bases, and 10 bases stayed unmatched. The CDR3 contains 17 residues. Germline CDR1 and CDR2: DFQATT and SNEGSKA (reference sequence). V is TRBV20-1 and J is TRBJ1-1; 12 nucleotides align to TRBD1. The sample taken for sequencing was adjacent normal tissue. This clonotype was sampled from a female donor with papillary thyroid cancer or a benign thyroid nodule (not recorded which). Some clones in this sample may be carry-over from other donors' samples. CDR3 in DNA: TGCAGTGCTGGACGAACCGGGACAGGGGGCTTGAACACTGAAGCTTTCTTT. This codes for CSAGRTGTGGLNTEAFF.